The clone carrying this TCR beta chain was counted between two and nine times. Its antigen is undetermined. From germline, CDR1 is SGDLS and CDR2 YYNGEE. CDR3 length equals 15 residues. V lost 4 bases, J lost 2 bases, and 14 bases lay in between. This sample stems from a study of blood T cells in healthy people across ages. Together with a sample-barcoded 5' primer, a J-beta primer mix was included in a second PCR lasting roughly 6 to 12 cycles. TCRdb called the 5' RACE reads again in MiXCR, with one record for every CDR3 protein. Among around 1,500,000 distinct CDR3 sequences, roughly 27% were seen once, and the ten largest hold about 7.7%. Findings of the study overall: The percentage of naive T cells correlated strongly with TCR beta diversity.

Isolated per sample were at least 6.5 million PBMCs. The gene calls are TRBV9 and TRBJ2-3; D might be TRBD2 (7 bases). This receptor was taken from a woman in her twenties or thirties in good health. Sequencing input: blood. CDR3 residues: CASSSRGAPTDTQYF. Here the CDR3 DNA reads TGTGCCAGCAGCTCACGGGGGGCCCCCACAGATACGCAGTATTTT.